This T cell receptor beta chain was observed in a study of T cell repertoires in cytomegalovirus infection. TCRdb reanalysed the reads using MiXCR and keeps one entry per CDR3 protein. Counted here are approximately 250,000 distinct CDR3 sequences, roughly 20% occurring once; the ten biggest clones make up around a sixth. CDR3 length equals 13 residues. Deletions cut 3 bases from V and 5 bases from J, with 11 bases between. Germline V lookup: CDR1 SQVTM, CDR2 ANQGSEA. The specimen sequenced was CD8+ T cells from PBMCs. The receptor's source is a human donor in good health (CMV status not recorded). Some clones in this sample may be carry-over from other donors' samples. This chain uses TRBV29-1 with TRBJ2-1; tentative D call: TRBD1 (6 bases). The CDR3 DNA reads TGCAGCGTTGACAGGGGATACAACAATGAGCAGTTCTTC. It codes for CSVDRGYNNEQFF.